This record covers a single TCR beta chain. Its cognate antigen is unknown. Then a second PCR, running roughly 7 to 11 cycles, was carried out with a sample-barcoded 5' primer and a J-beta primer mix. TCRdb passed the 5' RACE reads through MiXCR, listing each CDR3 protein once. The table has 1.5 million or so distinct CDR3 sequences, approximately 42% seen once; the top ten hold roughly 7.7%. Isolation per sample recovered at least 7 million PBMCs. The record originates from a study of blood T cells in healthy people across ages. Study findings and constraints: Among T cells, TCR beta diversity per million cells dropped roughly linearly as age rose. Fewer expanded clones and more diversity marked long-lived versus aged donors. Naive T cell percentage by flow cytometry tracked strongly with beta diversity.

Per germline, CDR1 LGHDT and CDR2 YNNKEL (reference sequence). V was pared by 3 bases and J by 6 bases, with 3 bases of the junction left unmatched. This CDR3 is 13 amino acids long. The sequenced material came from blood. This TCR derives from a woman between 18 and 29 years old in good health. This rearrangement joins TRBV3-1 to TRBJ1-1, with TRBD1 identical over 8 bases. The CDR3: CASSQGTGAEAFF. The CDR3 DNA follows: TGTGCCAGCAGCCAGGGGACAGGCGCTGAAGCTTTCTTT.